A few counts support the clone carrying this TCR beta chain. The data derive from a study of patients and donors after allogeneic stem cell transplantation. MiXCR, applied by TCRdb to the RT-PCR reads, yields one record per CDR3 protein. This sample yields about 110,000 distinct CDR3 sequences, of which around 36% are seen a single time; around 27% belongs to the top ten. From germline, CDR1 is DFQATT and CDR2 SNEGSKA (reference sequence). This CDR3 contains 14 residues. With 4 bases removed from V and 0 bases from J, the gap between germline ends came to 9 bases. This clonotype was obtained from a human donor who was either an allogeneic HSCT recipient or a stem cell or donor lymphocyte infusion donor (not recorded which). It is not recorded whose cells these are; they may come from a transplant donor. Source material: blood, either unsorted or a sorted T cell fraction (not recorded which). The chain uses TRBV20-1 and TRBJ2-2; D remains ambiguous. The CDR3 loop reads CSAKGPSNTGELFF. DNA for the CDR3: TGCAGTGCTAAGGGCCCCTCGAACACCGGGGAGCTGTTTTTT.